The T cell receptor (beta chain) under discussion was sequenced for a study of cytomegalovirus exposure and HLA in healthy donors. PCR amplification relied on 60 Vbeta primers (plus 13 Jbeta primers). The assay was immunoSEQ multiplex PCR, and TCRdb's table has in-frame clones only and misses some. The table includes around 200,000 clones, roughly 91% detected once. The germline V gene encodes CDR1 LNHDA and CDR2 SQIVND (reference sequence). The CDR3 extends over 18 amino acids. Trimming at V came to 3 bases and at J to 5 bases, leaving 11 bases not matched to a gene. V gene TRBV19 combines with J gene TRBJ1-6; 9 nucleotides agree with TRBD1. The receptor was isolated from a woman in her late teens or twenties in good health and CMV-seronegative. Source material: PBMCs. This CDR3 is CASSILGAGTGNNSPLHF. The CDR3 bases are TGTGCCAGTAGTATTCTCGGCGCCGGGACAGGGAATAATTCACCCCTCCACTTT.